Listed here are 20 T cell receptor beta chains from one sample, sequenced in a study of T-cell reconstitution after alpha-beta-depleted transplantation in children. This sample's TCRbeta library carried unique molecular identifier barcodes. TCRdb reprocessed the PCR reads via MiXCR and lists one record per CDR3 protein. Here the sample spans some 350,000 distinct CDR3 sequences, roughly 15% being singletons. Sequences were derived from PBMCs, mostly from graft donor cells, sampled 360 days after TCRalphabeta/CD19-depleted stem cell transplant. These TCRs come from a male patient aged 2-10 years who had a stem cell transplant for acute lymphoblastic leukemia, so the T cells may come from the graft donor.

The chain links TRBV7-6 to TRBJ2-1; D not certain. Germline V gene lookup returns CDR1 SGHVS and CDR2 FNYEAQ. This CDR3 has 18 residues. V was trimmed by 3 bases and J by 1 base, leaving 19 bases between them. CDR3 coding DNA: TGTGCCAGCAGCTTTAACGGAACTCGTTTAGTTTCCTACAATGAGCAGTTCTTC. Encoded protein: CASSFNGTRLVSYNEQFF.

This clonotype was counted between two and nine times. V gene TRBV13 combines with J gene TRBJ2-1; possibly TRBD2 for D (5 bases). The CDR3 has 12 residues. The germline V and J ends were trimmed by 5 bases and 10 bases, with 12 bases remaining between them. Germline V CDR1 and CDR2: PRHDT, FYEKMQ (reference sequence). CDR3 in DNA: TGTGCCAGCAGCGAAGTAGCGAACGAGCAGTTCTTC. It yields the protein CASSEVANEQFF.

This clonotype was counted between two and nine times. The V call is TRBV7-8, the J call TRBJ2-3, with TRBD2 matching over 9 bases. The germline CDR1 and CDR2 sequences are SGHVS and FQNEAQ. J was trimmed by 10 bases and V by 0 bases; bases with no gene match: 8. The CDR3 runs to 15 residues. The CDR3 coding sequence is TGTGCCAGCAGCTTAGCTGGCGGGAGGGCGGTTTCGCAGTATTTT. Protein product: CASSLAGGRAVSQYF.

In this sample, this clonotype turned up many times. This chain connects TRBV4-3 to TRBJ2-2; no reliable D call. Trimming removed 0 bases at V and 4 bases at J, with 6 bases between. The CDR3 is 14 amino acids. The germline CDR1 and CDR2 sequences are LGHNA and YSLEER. The CDR3 protein is CASSQDTGTGELFF. The CDR3 nucleotides read TGCGCCAGCAGCCAAGATACGGGCACCGGGGAGCTGTTTTTT.

This clonotype has only a few counts. V and J are TRBV18 and TRBJ2-1; a possible D gene is TRBD1 (6 bases). CDR3 length equals 15 residues. CDR1 is KGHSH and CDR2 is LQKENI in the germline V gene. Trimming removed 1 base at V and 7 bases at J, with 14 bases between. This CDR3 reads CASSPREFTGNEQFF. Here the CDR3 DNA reads TGTGCCAGCTCACCACGCGAATTCACAGGGAATGAGCAGTTCTTC.

This clonotype was picked up many times. V and J are TRBV12-3 or TRBV12-4 and TRBJ2-3, with 7 bases identical to TRBD2. The CDR3 covers 15 residues. V lost 0 bases, J lost 3 bases, and 3 bases stayed unmatched. CDR3 loop: CASSLAGAGTDTQYF. DNA of the CDR3: TGTGCCAGCAGTTTAGCGGGAGCGGGGACAGATACGCAGTATTTT.

This clonotype occurred many times. This chain links TRBV28 with TRBJ1-5; TRBD1 agrees at 7 bases. J was trimmed by 1 base and V by 4 bases; bases with no gene match: 16. Germline CDR1 reads MDHEN; CDR2 reads SYDVKM. The CDR3 consists of 19 residues. The CDR3 reads CASSSLKPWDSISNQPQHF. The CDR3 DNA sequence: TGTGCCAGCAGTTCCCTAAAGCCCTGGGACAGTATAAGCAATCAGCCCCAGCATTTT.

Ten or more counts support this clonotype. The chain links TRBV5-1 to TRBJ1-1; D gene ambiguous. The V gene lost 5 bases and the J gene lost 4 bases, with 12 bases spanning the gap. CDR3 length equals 13 residues. Germline loops: CDR1 SGHRS, CDR2 YFSETQ. The CDR3 region is CASRDIPGTEAFF. DNA of the CDR3: TGCGCCAGCAGAGACATCCCTGGCACTGAAGCTTTCTTT.

V and J are TRBV29-1 and TRBJ1-1; D is unresolved. This CDR3 contains 16 residues. Trimming left V 3 bases short and J 0 bases short, with 17 bases between. Germline loops: CDR1 SQVTM, CDR2 ANQGSEA. CDR3 in DNA: TGCAGCGTTGAGGCAAGCCGGCACTTCATGAACACTGAAGCTTTCTTT. Protein sequence: CSVEASRHFMNTEAFF.

The chain links TRBV7-9 to TRBJ1-5; D remains ambiguous. Trimming cost V 5 bases and J 3 bases, with 8 bases left between them. The CDR3 loop spans 13 amino acids. Germline lookup yields CDR1 SEHNR and CDR2 FQNEAQ (reference sequence). The CDR3 sequence is CASSRAPNQPQHF. Written as DNA, the CDR3 is TGTGCCAGCAGCCGGGCCCCCAATCAGCCCCAGCATTTT.

The J gene is TRBJ2-7, the V gene TRBV12-3 or TRBV12-4; possible D gene TRBD1, 5 bases. V shed 4 bases and J shed 4 bases, with 11 bases lying between them. The CDR3 runs to 13 residues. The CDR3 region has the DNA TGTGCCAGCAGTTCCAACAACAGGTACGAGCAGTACTTC. As protein: CASSSNNRYEQYF.

The V gene is TRBV12-3 or TRBV12-4, the J gene TRBJ2-2; D gene unclear. V gave up 6 bases and J gave up 3 bases, with 8 bases separating them. The CDR3 sequence is 13 residues long. The CDR3 loop reads CASSLRDTGELFF. CDR3 nucleotide sequence: TGTGCCAGCAGCCTCCGGGACACCGGGGAGCTGTTTTTT.

This chain uses TRBV28 with TRBJ1-1, with TRBD1 matching over 8 bases. CDR1 and CDR2 (germline): MDHEN, SYDVKM. CDR3 size: 14 residues. V shed 6 bases, J shed 1 base, and the junction held 4 bases outside the gene matches. For the CDR3, the DNA is TGTGCCAGCAGCAAGACAGGGGAGAACACTGAAGCTTTCTTT. It codes for CASSKTGENTEAFF. The full variable domain, its missing parts supplied by reference TRBV28 and TRBJ1-1, is DVKVTQSSRYLVKRTGEKVFLECVQDMDHENMFWYRQDPGLGLRLIYFSYDVKMKEKGDIPEGYSVSREKKERFSLILESASTNQTSMYLCASSKTGENTEAFFGQGTRLTVV.

This clonotype was counted between two and nine times. The rearrangement joins TRBV2 to TRBJ2-7, with D perhaps being TRBD1 or TRBD2 (6 bases each). Germline loops: CDR1 SNHLY, CDR2 FYNNEI. The CDR3 sequence is 15 residues long. The V end lost 4 bases, the J end lost 0 bases, and 13 bases lay between the germline ends. The CDR3 spells CASSGTEGGSYEQYF. Written as DNA, the CDR3 is TGTGCCAGCAGTGGGACGGAGGGGGGCTCCTACGAGCAGTACTTC.

The chain has TRBV11-2 and TRBJ2-5, with no clear D. Germline CDR1 and CDR2: SGHAT and FQNNGV. The V end was cut by 2 bases, the J end by 3 bases, with 10 bases between. The CDR3 sequence is 14 residues long. The CDR3, as DNA: TGTGCCAGCAGCTTATTTGTACTAAAAGAGACCCAGTACTTC. Amino acid sequence: CASSLFVLKETQYF.

The rearrangement joins TRBV20-1 to TRBJ2-3; 8 nucleotides agree with TRBD2. The germline gives CDR1 DFQATT, CDR2 SNEGSKA (reference sequence). There are 14 residues in the CDR3. V was pared by 3 bases and J by 7 bases, with 9 bases of the junction left unmatched. The chain's CDR3 is CSASSGSALNTQYF. Written as DNA, the CDR3 is TGCAGTGCTAGCAGCGGGAGTGCCCTCAATACGCAGTATTTT.

The sample holds a few counts of this clonotype. The chain links TRBV6-5 to TRBJ1-6; D possibly corresponds to TRBD1 (6 bases). V shed 6 bases and J shed 6 bases, with 21 bases lying between them. The germline V gene encodes CDR1 MNHEY and CDR2 SVGAGI. This CDR3 contains 17 residues. CDR3 in DNA: TGTGCCAGCAGCTATGAGGGGGGGCAGACTCTTAATTCACCCCTCCACTTT. Protein product: CASSYEGGQTLNSPLHF.

Only a few counts were recorded for this clonotype. V gene TRBV7-9 combines with J gene TRBJ2-1; D not certain. The germline V and J ends were trimmed by 2 bases and 7 bases, with 6 bases remaining between them. The CDR3 extends over 12 amino acids. CDR1 and CDR2 from the germline V gene are SEHNR and FQNEAQ (reference sequence). The CDR3 DNA is TGTGCCAGCAGCTTAAGTTGGAATGAGCAGTTCTTC. It specifies CASSLSWNEQFF.

The J gene is TRBJ2-3, the V gene TRBV29-1; 8 bases match TRBD1. The CDR3 is made up of 15 amino acids. Germline loops: CDR1 SQVTM, CDR2 ANQGSEA. The V segment lost 1 base and the J segment 5 bases; nucleotides outside the gene matches: 8. The CDR3 DNA is TGCAGCGTTGAAGGTCCGGACAGGGCGGTAGATACGCAGTATTTT. Its translation: CSVEGPDRAVDTQYF.

The chain couples TRBV12-5 to TRBJ2-1; D may be TRBD2 (5 bases). The CDR3 is 12 amino acids. CDR1 and CDR2 from the germline V gene are LGHNT and FRNRAP. Trimming removed 6 bases from V and 9 bases from J, with 12 bases in between. The CDR3 sequence is CASGNTRFEQFF. The CDR3, as DNA: TGTGCTAGTGGAAACACTAGATTTGAGCAGTTCTTC.